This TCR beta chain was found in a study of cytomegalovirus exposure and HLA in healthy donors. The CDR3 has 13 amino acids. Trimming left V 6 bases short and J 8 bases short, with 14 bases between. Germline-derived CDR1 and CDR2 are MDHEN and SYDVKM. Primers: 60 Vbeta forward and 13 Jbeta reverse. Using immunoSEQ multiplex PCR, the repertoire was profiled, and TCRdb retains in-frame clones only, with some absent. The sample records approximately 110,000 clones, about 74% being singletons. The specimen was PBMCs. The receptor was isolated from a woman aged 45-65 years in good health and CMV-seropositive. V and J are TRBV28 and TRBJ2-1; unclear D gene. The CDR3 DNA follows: TGTGCCAGCAGGATCCCCCCAGGCGATGAGCAGTTCTTC. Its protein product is CASRIPPGDEQFF.